The sequence of this TCR beta chain was determined in a study of T cells in Graves' hyperthyroidism and ophthalmopathy (dated by TCRdb to the late 2010s). For the study in its entirety: Peripheral blood was collected at initial diagnosis, before any treatment. A discovery cohort of about a hundred patients, 43 with Graves' ophthalmopathy and approximately 60 with stable Graves' hyperthyroidism, was used to find distinguishing TCR V-J signatures. Prospective prediction of ophthalmopathy was tested in an independent validation cohort of under 20 hyperthyroidism patients and 15 to 17 patients who later progressed to ophthalmopathy. For training and testing, the 100 or so patients in the discovery cohort were randomly divided in a 7:3 ratio. In addition, the study compared T-cell repertoires in thyroid tissue and in blood from several Graves' hyperthyroidism patients. After sampling, hyperthyroidism patients received methimazole starting at 30 mg daily, and ophthalmopathy patients received high-dose intravenous methylprednisolone. TCR Vbeta CDR3 sequencing of 135 peripheral blood samples (over 40 ophthalmopathy, 75 hyperthyroidism and about 17 progressor patients) is reported in the paper. Broad study findings and their caveats: No statistical method was used to set the sample size in advance, and investigators knew the group allocation. Most expanded thyroid clonotypes (frequency above 0.001) were also detected in blood, suggesting blood repertoires may reflect thyroid immune responses. In validation, the model predicted progression to ophthalmopathy a median of about 6 months before onset, with over 60% sensitivity and nearly 75% specificity. In cross-validation, a model built on a 13 V-J signature told ophthalmopathy apart from stable hyperthyroidism with about 90% sensitivity and roughly 82% specificity, and in testing the same model reached 80%/75%.

TCR beta CDR3 regions were amplified from RNA transcripts. The first round of RT-PCR for the TCR CDR3 was performed with the HTBI primer set and the Qiagen OneStep RT-PCR kit. A second multiplex PCR round built the libraries, followed by size selection and purification. Paired-end sequencing of the libraries was performed with 100 bp reads on an Illumina HiSeq2000. Per the original workflow: Raw data were processed with SOAPnuke, discarding reads with adapters, uncalled bases, mean Phred below 15, or no exact constant-primer or identifier match. High-quality paired reads were merged with COPE v1.2.5, and unique nucleotide sequences were defined as clonotypes. MiTCR v1.1 was used to align clonotypes to the IMGT TRBV, TRBD and TRBJ reference segments. Analysis was restricted to V-J combinations with a frequency above 0.0001, which covered 99.2% of repertoires. The TCS score was defined as F50 (clonal expansion) divided by E x V (chaos), with BLOSUM62-based TCRdist calculated between CDR3 peptides within each V-J. Welch's t-statistics and random forest reduced fewer than 550 V-J features to fewer than 15, which were used in a naive Bayes classifier (R e1071). TCRdb handled the public reads itself, with Q25 trimming in fastp and clone calling in MiXCR, and kept productive beta chains. Each entry merges the rows of one CDR3 protein and shows their most common DNA and genes. The V and J calls and clone size come from TCRdb's table, not from the authors' own analysis. The sample table contains fewer than 450,000 distinct CDR3 sequences; only one count was recorded for roughly 15% of them. The ten largest clones represent about 20% of the sample.

Moderately to severely active disease, a Clinical Activity Score of at least 3, a NOSPECS grade of at least 4, and a duration under 3 months were present in ophthalmopathy patients. Exclusion was applied to patients with uncontrolled infections, other autoimmune diseases, pregnancy or lactation. Clinical symptoms, serum thyroxine and TRAb, thyroid ultrasound, and orbital computed tomography formed the basis for the diagnoses. PBMCs were isolated from approximately 10 ml of fresh peripheral blood by Ficoll-Paque density gradient centrifugation. Total RNA was extracted using Trizol reagent, and RNA quality was assessed on an Agilent 2100 Bioanalyzer. The junction shows trimming of 6 bases on V and 7 bases on J, plus 16 bases between the germline ends. Inclusive of the bounding cysteine and phenylalanine, the CDR3 is 14 residues long. Solely the CDR3 DNA is kept, with 42 bases framed from the first base.

Note on this clonotype: The target of this receptor is not known. This may come from a read error, since a much larger clone is one base off.

The origin of this receptor is a woman aged 60-75 years with Graves' ophthalmopathy. The chain is encoded by TRBV12-3 or TRBV12-4 joined to TRBJ2-4, and possibly TRBD2, on 5 matching bases. The sequenced sample was blood. For the CDR3, the sequence is CASSSRTRRNIQYF. The nucleotide sequence is TGTGCCAGCAGCTCCCGAACTAGACGGAACATTCAGTACTTC.